The text below deals with one T cell receptor (beta chain). The CDR3 is made up of 13 amino acids. In germline, CDR1 is SGHKS, CDR2 YYEKEE (reference sequence). V dropped 4 bases and J dropped 2 bases, with 9 bases sitting between them. The assay was immunoSEQ multiplex PCR, and TCRdb's table has in-frame clones only and misses some. The table records more than 60,000 clones, roughly 86% of them present only once. The data were taken from a study of blood T cell repertoires in COVID-19. At the level of the study: PBMCs, B-cell-depleted T cells, or T cells were the source of the cDNA or gDNA that made up the material.

This sequence was found in a man aged 55 to 70 with acute or convalescent COVID-19. V and J are TRBV5-5 and TRBJ2-5; D uncertain. Sequencing was performed on peripheral blood. CDR3 coding DNA: TGTGCCAGCAGCAAAGTACTTCAAGAGACCCAGTACTTC. Its translation: CASSKVLQETQYF.